Listed below are T cell receptor beta chains from one sample, sequenced in a study of human T cells and chemical hapten exposure. TCRdb reprocessed the RACE reads with MiXCR, giving one entry per CDR3 protein. This sample yields more than 60,000 distinct CDR3 sequences, of which about 8.6% are seen a single time; 1.5% to 1.7% belongs to the top ten. The specimen was whole blood. Receptors were obtained from a male donor in good health. Some clones in this sample may be carry-over from other donors' samples. Both conserved end residues are part of each CDR3. The order of the fields is D gene, J gene, clone size, V gene, CDR3 DNA, CDR3 protein. A D gene is named only where the DNA matches it firmly. Some rows mark clone size as missing; the rest say once, few, many or name a class of expanded clone.

>TRBD2|TRBJ2-3|few|TRBV9
TGTGCCAGCAGCGTAGATTTTGGGCTAGCGGGTTTTACAGATACGCAGTATTTT
CASSVDFGLAGFTDTQYF
>-|TRBJ1-1|-|TRBV19
TGTGCCAGTAATTCGCGGAGGGCCGCTTCGAACACTGAAGCTTTCTTT
CASNSRRAASNTEAFF
>-|TRBJ2-3|-|TRBV5-1
TGCGCCAGCAGCCCCAGCCCCGTCGTGGGCACAGATACGCAGTATTTT
CASSPSPVVGTDTQYF
>-|TRBJ1-4|few|TRBV7-2
TGTGCCAGCAGCTTAAGGTCGGATGAAAAACTGTTTTTT
CASSLRSDEKLFF
>TRBD1|TRBJ2-7|many|TRBV12-3/TRBV12-4
TGTGCCAGCAGTTTACTTGGGGACAGTCTCTACGAGCAGTACTTC
CASSLLGDSLYEQYF
>-|TRBJ1-5|many|TRBV20-1
TGCAGTGCTAAGACTCCACAGAGCAATCAGCCCCAGCATTTT
CSAKTPQSNQPQHF
>TRBD1|TRBJ2-7|few|TRBV12-3/TRBV12-4
TGTGCCAGCAGTTTACCCGGGACAGCCTACGAGCAGTACTTC
CASSLPGTAYEQYF
>-|TRBJ1-5|many|TRBV6-5
TGTGCCAGCAGCCCGGGGGGCACCGGTCAGCCCCAGCATTTT
CASSPGGTGQPQHF
>-|TRBJ2-5|few|TRBV12-3/TRBV12-4
TGTGCCAGCAGTTTTGGACTCGGCGGGTCTGTTGAGACCCAGTACTTC
CASSFGLGGSVETQYF
>-|TRBJ2-3|many|TRBV20-1
TGCAGTGCTGCGGCGGATACGCAGTATTTT
CSAAADTQYF
>-|TRBJ2-1|few|TRBV9
TGTGCCAGCAGCGTAGAAATGTACAATGAGCAGTTCTTC
CASSVEMYNEQFF
>TRBD2|TRBJ2-3|-|TRBV20-1
TGCAGTGCTAGAGATCCCGGGGGGGGTCAGCGCACAGATACGCAGTATTTT
CSARDPGGGQRTDTQYF
>TRBD1|TRBJ1-6|once|TRBV2
TGTGCCACCAAGGGACAGAGCTCCTATAATTCACCCCTCCACTTT
CATKGQSSYNSPLHF
>TRBD1|TRBJ1-2|-|TRBV27
TGTGCCAGCAGTGGACAGGGGCCGGGCTATGGCTACACCTTC
CASSGQGPGYGYTF
>-|TRBJ1-1|few|TRBV6-2/TRBV6-3
TGTGCCAGCAGCCAATACCCATGGAGGACTGAAGCTTTCTTT
CASSQYPWRTEAFF
>-|TRBJ2-3|many|TRBV28
TGTGCCAGCAGCTCTCAGGGGAGCACAGATACGCAGTATTTT
CASSSQGSTDTQYF
>-|TRBJ2-7|-|TRBV25-1
TGTGCCAGCGGAGGAGCCTACGAGCAGTACTTC
CASGGAYEQYF
>TRBD2|TRBJ2-7|-|TRBV19
TGTGCCAGTAGTATACGCATAGCGACTAGCGGCTACGAGCAGTACTTC
CASSIRIATSGYEQYF